This T cell receptor beta chain was profiled in a study of CD8+CD57+ T cells in acquired aplastic anemia. V lost 11 bases, J lost 4 bases, and 12 bases stayed unmatched. Germline assignment: CDR1 SEHNR and CDR2 FQNEAQ (reference sequence). The CDR3 is made up of 15 amino acids. Genomic DNA acted as the template from which TCR beta VDJ combination and CDR3 sequence profiling were carried out. TCRdb reprocessed the reads with MiXCR, giving one entry per CDR3 protein. The data contain just over 400,000 distinct CDR3 sequences, around 68% of them singletons. This sequence originates from a human donor in good health, serving as a control. Sequences were obtained from sorted CD4+, CD8+, or CD8+CD57+ T cells (not recorded which) from PBMCs. The rearrangement links TRBV7-9 to TRBJ2-1, with 9 bases fitting TRBD2. The CDR3, as DNA: TGTGCCGGGAGGGGAGCGGGAGGACAATACAATGAGCAGTTCTTC. Translating it yields CAGRGAGGQYNEQFF. Full variable domain (remainder filled in from reference TRBV7-9 and TRBJ2-1): DTGVSQNPRHKITKRGQNVTFRCDPISEHNRLYWYRQTLGQGPEFLTYFQNEAQLEKSRLLSDRFSAERPKGSFSTLEIQRTEQGDSAMYLCAGRGAGGQYNEQFFGPGTRLTVL.